A single T cell receptor (beta chain) is shown here with its context. Its matching antigen is unknown. Libraries were prepared by immunoSEQ multiplex PCR; TCRdb keeps only in-frame clonotypes and omits some of them. This sample has about 8,700 clones, with 67% found just once. Trimming took off 0 bases at V and 7 bases at J, with 19 bases between the two ends. Germline assignment: CDR1 MNHEY and CDR2 SMNVEV (reference sequence). The CDR3 has 16 residues. The record originates from a study of immune cell composition in non-small cell lung cancer. Across the whole study: Tumours were mainly lung adenocarcinoma or squamous cell carcinoma. Broader study findings: Tumour-reactive clones were not shown to match dominant in vivo tumour clones. Overall clonality, unlike maximal tumour-associated clone frequency, did not predict TIL reactivity.

Normal lung was sampled as far from the tumour as possible, at least 3 cm. Genomic DNA came from frozen unsorted single-cell suspensions. The sequence was collected from a human donor with non-small cell lung cancer. The chain has TRBV27 and TRBJ2-7, with unresolved D. The sequenced material came from non-adjacent lung tissue. CDR3 protein: CASSLSIGSPHLEQYF. The CDR3 DNA follows: TGTGCCAGCAGTTTATCGATCGGGTCCCCTCACTTGGAGCAGTACTTC.